The clone carrying this T cell receptor beta chain has ten or more counts. No antigen is known for it. The sample originates from a study of post-analysis software for immune sequencing data. Study at large: Relapsing-remitting, secondary progressive and progressive-relapsing courses of multiple sclerosis were included. Study-level findings and limits: Controls had lower frequencies than patients of about five TRBV segments, which included TRBV5-6, TRBV5-1 and TRBV20-1.

This CDR3 is built from 14 residues. Germline CDR1 and CDR2: MGHDK and SYGVNS. Trimming removed 6 bases from V and 0 bases from J; junction bases left unmatched: 5. Included in the TCR beta cDNA libraries were unique molecular identifiers. One entry per CDR3 protein results from TCRdb running MiXCR on the PCR reads. The top ten hold roughly 4.9% of the sample, which has about 770,000 distinct CDR3 sequences, under 60% seen once. Sequencing was carried out using blood. This rearrangement joins TRBV25-1 to TRBJ2-7, with TRBD1 matching over 7 bases. The clonotype was recovered from a girl aged 10 to 17 with multiple sclerosis. The chain's CDR3 is CASSLQGSSYEQYF. CDR3 sequence (DNA): TGTGCCAGCAGCCTACAGGGGAGCTCCTACGAGCAGTACTTC.